The clone carrying this T cell receptor (beta chain) came up a few times. The data stem from a study of response to subunit inactivated influenza vaccine. Each CDR3 protein is one row after TCRdb ran MiXCR on the RT-PCR reads. This repertoire shows 700,000 to 800,000 distinct CDR3 sequences, approximately 18% found once; its top ten account for under 13%. CDR3 size: 16 residues. After removal of 4 bases from V and 2 bases from J, the junction contained 11 bases not matched to a gene. Germline CDR1 and CDR2: SGHKS and YYEKEE (reference sequence). The clonotype comes from a man in his fifties who received an inactivated influenza vaccine. The sequencing here drew on PBMCs from blood, taken around 5 days after vaccination. The chain recombines TRBV5-5 with TRBJ2-5, with 7 bases that match TRBD1. The CDR3 sequence: CASSNTGTEIQETQYF. CDR3 sequence (DNA): TGTGCCAGCAGCAACACCGGGACAGAAATACAAGAGACCCAGTACTTC.